This TCR beta chain was identified during a study of cytomegalovirus exposure and HLA in healthy donors. In the PCR, 60 Vbeta and 13 Jbeta primers were used. The method was immunoSEQ multiplex PCR; TCRdb's version includes in-frame clones alone and lacks a portion of them. The sample has approximately 100,000 clones; around 80% are singletons. CDR1 and CDR2 (germline): SGHRS, YFSETQ. The CDR3 spans 14 residues. V was cut by 0 bases and J by 1 base, with 4 bases left in between. This TCR came from a female donor in good health and CMV-seropositive. The rearrangement joins TRBV5-1 to TRBJ1-4, with D unresolved. The sample taken for sequencing was PBMCs. CDR3 coding DNA: TGCGCCAGCAGCTTGGTCGGAACTAATGAAAAACTGTTTTTT. As protein: CASSLVGTNEKLFF.